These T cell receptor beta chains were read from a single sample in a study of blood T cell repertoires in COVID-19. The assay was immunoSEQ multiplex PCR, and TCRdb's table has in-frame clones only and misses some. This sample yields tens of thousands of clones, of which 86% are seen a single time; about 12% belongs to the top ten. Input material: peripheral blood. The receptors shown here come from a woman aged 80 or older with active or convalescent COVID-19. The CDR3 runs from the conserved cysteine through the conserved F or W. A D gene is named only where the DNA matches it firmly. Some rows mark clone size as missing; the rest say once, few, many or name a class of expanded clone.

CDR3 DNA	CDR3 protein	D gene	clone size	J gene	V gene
TGTGCCAGCAGAGTTAGCGGCAGCACAGATACGCAGTATTTT	CASRVSGSTDTQYF	.	.	TRBJ2-3	TRBV6-4
TGTGCCAGCAGCCCCCTAGGCGGTACTGAAGCTTTCTTT	CASSPLGGTEAFF	.	.	TRBJ1-1	TRBV12-3/TRBV12-4
TGTGCCAGCAGCAAGGACAGGGGGCGCACCGGGGAGCTGTTTTTT	CASSKDRGRTGELFF	TRBD1	.	TRBJ2-2	TRBV16
TGTGCTACCCAAGGGGGCAGGGTGAATTCACCCCTCCACTTT	CATQGGRVNSPLHF	TRBD1	few	TRBJ1-6	TRBV12-5
TGCGCCAGCAGCTTGGTTGGGGCGGTAAGCTCTGGAAACACCATATATTTT	CASSLVGAVSSGNTIYF	.	.	TRBJ1-3	TRBV5-1
TGTGCCAGCAGCCAAGGACTAGAAGATACGCAGTATTTT	CASSQGLEDTQYF	.	.	TRBJ2-3	TRBV4-2
TGTGCCAGCAGCCCGGGGTGGGGGCTAGCTGTTCCACCTGGGGAGCTGTTTTTT	CASSPGWGLAVPPGELFF	.	once	TRBJ2-2	TRBV14
TGTGCCAGCAGTTACAGCGGCCTTGCTCACGAATACGAGCAGTACTTC	CASSYSGLAHEYEQYF	.	.	TRBJ2-7	TRBV6-5
TGTGCCAGCAGTGAAACGACGCGGGACTATGGCTACACCTTC	CASSETTRDYGYTF	.	.	TRBJ1-2	TRBV25-1
TGTGCCAGCAGCTTGAGTGGGAGATCCTACAATGAGCAGTTCTTC	CASSLSGRSYNEQFF	.	.	TRBJ2-1	TRBV5-8
TGTGCCAGCAGCCGAGAATTAACCGGGACAGGGTATTTGTCCGGAAACACCATATATTTT	CASSRELTGTGYLSGNTIYF	TRBD1	.	TRBJ1-3	TRBV4-2
TGTGCCAGCAGTTACACCCAGTCGTCCTATAATTCACCCCTCCACTTT	CASSYTQSSYNSPLHF	.	.	TRBJ1-6	TRBV6-5
TGTGCCAGCAGGCGACCTTCAGCCGCAGGGGGGTATGGCTACACCTTC	CASRRPSAAGGYGYTF	TRBD1	.	TRBJ1-2	TRBV28
TGCAGCGGTACTAGCGGGGCTTACAATGAGCAGTTCTTC	CSGTSGAYNEQFF	TRBD2	.	TRBJ2-1	TRBV29-1
TGCGCCAGCAAGAGAGGGGTCATTCGGGGGGGCCTCGGAGAGACCCAGTACTTC	CASKRGVIRGGLGETQYF	TRBD2	.	TRBJ2-5	TRBV4-1
TGTGCCAGCAGTTACTTAGCGGGATTAAGAGGCTATGAGCAGTTCTTC	CASSYLAGLRGYEQFF	TRBD2	few	TRBJ2-1	TRBV6-6
TGTGCCAGCAGTTACAGGACAGGGGGGCAAGAGACCCAGTACTTC	CASSYRTGGQETQYF	TRBD1	few	TRBJ2-5	TRBV6-6
TGTGCCACCAGCAGAGGACCGGGGGGTGAGCAGTTCTTC	CATSRGPGGEQFF	TRBD2	.	TRBJ2-1	TRBV15
TGTGCCAGCAGTTTATCGCTAGGGGTGAACACTGAAGCTTTCTTT	CASSLSLGVNTEAFF	.	.	TRBJ1-1	TRBV27
TGTGCCAGCAGCCCAGACTGGGACAGGGCGTACGAGCAGTACTTC	CASSPDWDRAYEQYF	TRBD1	.	TRBJ2-7	TRBV7-9
TGTGCCAGCAGCGTATCGGGACAGATAGACGATGCCCGAGGGAACACCGGGGAGCTGTTTTTT	CASSVSGQIDDARGNTGELFF	TRBD1	.	TRBJ2-2	TRBV9
TGCAGTGCTAGTACAAACCGATATGACAGGGGGCTTGTTGGCTACACCTTC	CSASTNRYDRGLVGYTF	TRBD1	.	TRBJ1-2	TRBV20-1
TGCGCCAGCAGCCAGGGGACAGGGGGCGACGAGCAGTACTTC	CASSQGTGGDEQYF	TRBD1	.	TRBJ2-7	TRBV4-1
TGTGCCATCAGAAAGAGCGGTGGAACATTTTCCAATGAGCAGTTCTTC	CAIRKSGGTFSNEQFF	.	.	TRBJ2-1	TRBV10-3
TGTGCCTGGTCAAAGGGGGCTTATAACTATGGCTACACCTTC	CAWSKGAYNYGYTF	TRBD1	.	TRBJ1-2	TRBV30
TGTGCCAGCAGCTTTGTTGAGGGTGGAGAGACCCAGTACTTC	CASSFVEGGETQYF	.	.	TRBJ2-5	TRBV5-6
TGTGCCAGCAATTCACGGGTCACGAGTAGCAATCAGCCCCAGCATTTT	CASNSRVTSSNQPQHF	.	.	TRBJ1-5	TRBV28
TGTGCTACAGAACACAACTATGGCTACACCTTC	CATEHNYGYTF	.	.	TRBJ1-2	TRBV28
TGTGCCAGCAGCTTAAGGGACGGGGGGCAGTATTTT	CASSLRDGGQYF	.	.	TRBJ2-3	TRBV7-3
TGTGCCAGCAGTCGACGACAGGGGGGCTCCTACGAGCAGTACTTC	CASSRRQGGSYEQYF	TRBD1	.	TRBJ2-7	TRBV6-2/TRBV6-3
TGTGCCAGCACCAGGACAGGGGTTATTGGCTACACCTTC	CASTRTGVIGYTF	TRBD1	.	TRBJ1-2	TRBV6-5
TGTGCCAGCAGCGCCCGGGACAGGGGATTCTATGGCTACACCTTC	CASSARDRGFYGYTF	TRBD1	.	TRBJ1-2	TRBV9
TGTGCCAGCAGCCAAATTCACAGGGGAGAGACCCAGTACTTC	CASSQIHRGETQYF	TRBD1	once	TRBJ2-5	TRBV14
TGTGCCAGCAAGACAGGGTCTCAGCCCCAGCATTTT	CASKTGSQPQHF	TRBD1	.	TRBJ1-5	TRBV2
TGTGCCAGCGGAAAGGGACACTCCTACAATGAGCAGTTCTTC	CASGKGHSYNEQFF	.	.	TRBJ2-1	TRBV7-3
TGTGCCAGCTCAGCCCAGACAGGAAACACCATATATTTT	CASSAQTGNTIYF	.	.	TRBJ1-3	TRBV18
TGTGCCAGCAGCTTAGCGTTAAGCACAGATACGCAGTATTTT	CASSLALSTDTQYF	.	.	TRBJ2-3	TRBV6-5
TGTGCCAGCAGCCTACAGGGGCGCGGAGCTTTCTTT	CASSLQGRGAFF	TRBD1	.	TRBJ1-1	TRBV7-9
TGTGCCACCGCCAAGACTACAGGGCTGAACACTGAAGCTTTCTTT	CATAKTTGLNTEAFF	.	.	TRBJ1-1	TRBV10-3
TGCGCCAGCAGCTTGGCCAGGACTAGCGGGGGGGCCTACCAAGAGACCCAGTACTTC	CASSLARTSGGAYQETQYF	TRBD2	.	TRBJ2-5	TRBV5-1
TGTGCCACCAGCAGGCCAGGCGCGGGAGTTTCCGATACGCAGTATTTT	CATSRPGAGVSDTQYF	TRBD2	.	TRBJ2-3	TRBV15
TGCGCCTGCCAGGAGGGGAGCTCCTACAATGAGCAGTTCTTC	CACQEGSSYNEQFF	.	few	TRBJ2-1	TRBV10-2
TGTGCCGTAGCAACCCGGGACAGGGGGCCGATCGGCACTGAAGCTTTCTTT	CAVATRDRGPIGTEAFF	TRBD1	.	TRBJ1-1	TRBV30
TGTGCCAGCGGAGCGGGACAGGGGGTCAATCAGCCCCAGCATTTT	CASGAGQGVNQPQHF	TRBD1	few	TRBJ1-5	TRBV6-5
TGTGCCAGCACTCGCTTGACAGACTATGGCTACACCTTC	CASTRLTDYGYTF	.	.	TRBJ1-2	TRBV11-3
TGTGCCAGCAGCCACCGGGACAGGGCGGCCGGGGAGCTGTTTTTT	CASSHRDRAAGELFF	TRBD1	.	TRBJ2-2	TRBV5-4
TGTGCCAGCAGCGCCCAATCGAGGCGGGGGGGCCTATACAATGAGCAGTTCTTC	CASSAQSRRGGLYNEQFF	TRBD2	.	TRBJ2-1	TRBV9